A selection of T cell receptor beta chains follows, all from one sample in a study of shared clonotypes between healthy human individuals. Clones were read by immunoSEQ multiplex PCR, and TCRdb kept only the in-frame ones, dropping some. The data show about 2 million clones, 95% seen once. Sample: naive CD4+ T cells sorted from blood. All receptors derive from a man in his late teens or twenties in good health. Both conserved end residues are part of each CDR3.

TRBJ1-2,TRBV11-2,CASSLEDRGGYTF
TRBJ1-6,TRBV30,CAWSVPGQGNSPLHF
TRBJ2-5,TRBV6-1,CASSPTGGRETQYF
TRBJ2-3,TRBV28,CASNSLGAWGAGSDTQYF
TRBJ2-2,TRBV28,CASTGGGAGTGELFF
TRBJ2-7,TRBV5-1,CASSARDRESHEQYF
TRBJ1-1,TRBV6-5,CASSYLGVNTEAFF
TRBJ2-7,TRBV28,CASSIRDRGFGQYF
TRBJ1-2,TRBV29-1,CSVEVRSNYGYTF
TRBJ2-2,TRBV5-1,CASNREGTGELFF
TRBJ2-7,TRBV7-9,CASSPRSGRVDEQYF
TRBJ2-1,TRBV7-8,CASSSTSGTSSYNEQFF
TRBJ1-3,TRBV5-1,CASSRTTGYSGNTIYF
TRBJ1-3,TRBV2,CASSGQGVISGNTIYF
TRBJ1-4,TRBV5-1,CASSLETGINEKLFF
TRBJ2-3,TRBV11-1,CASRFKGGMVDTQYF
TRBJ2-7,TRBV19,CASSIVFLGEQYF
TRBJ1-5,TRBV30,CAWSGQLNQPQHF
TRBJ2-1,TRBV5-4,CASSLIEDEQFF
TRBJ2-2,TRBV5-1,CASTRQSGGSNTGELFF
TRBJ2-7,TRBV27,CASSSYRGLPDEQYF
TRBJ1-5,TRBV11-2,CASSRLEKGKGSNQPQHF
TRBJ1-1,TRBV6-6,CASSSPLTVNTEAFF
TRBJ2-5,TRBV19,CASSIVGTETQYF
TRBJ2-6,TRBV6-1,CASSRQLSGANVLTF
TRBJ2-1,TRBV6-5,CASSQGGEQFF